Shown below are 24 T cell receptor beta chains from a single sample sequenced in a study of blood T cell repertoires in COVID-19. Produced via immunoSEQ multiplex PCR; TCRdb's table is partial and in-frame only. The table has 130,000 or so clones, around 91% seen once. Sequencing was done on a sample of peripheral blood. These receptors all stem from a man between 65 and 79 years old with active or convalescent COVID-19.

The V gene is TRBV11-2, the J gene TRBJ1-4; D not resolved. The CDR3 sequence is 15 residues long. V was trimmed by 5 bases and J by 2 bases, leaving 12 bases between them. Germline V gives CDR1 SGHAT, CDR2 FQNNGV. CDR3 DNA sequence: TGTGCCAGCAGCCGAAGACGAGGGACTAATGAAAAACTGTTTTTT. The encoded protein is CASSRRRGTNEKLFF. Combining the CDR3 with reference TRBV11-2 and TRBJ1-4 gives the whole variable domain EAGVAQSPRYKIIEKRQSVAFWCNPISGHATLYWYQQILGQGPKLLIQFQNNGVVDDSQLPKDRFSAERLKGVDSTLKIQPAKLEDSAVYLCASSRRRGTNEKLFFGSGTQLSVL.

This chain links TRBV18 with TRBJ1-3; weak D call: TRBD1 (6 bases). V was clipped by 6 bases and J by 0 bases, with 12 bases between them. CDR3 length equals 15 residues. Germline CDR1 is KGHSH and CDR2 is LQKENI. The CDR3 DNA sequence: TGTGCCAGCTCCCTACAGGACAGCTCTGGAAACACCATATATTTT. This gives the protein CASSLQDSSGNTIYF.

The chain uses TRBV27 and TRBJ1-6; 9 nucleotides match TRBD1. Germline V CDR1 and CDR2: MNHEY, SMNVEV (reference sequence). Trimming removed 7 bases from V and 6 bases from J; junction bases left unmatched: 7. This CDR3 contains 15 residues. CDR3 residues: CASKKLGQGNSPLHF. The CDR3 DNA reads as TGTGCCAGCAAAAAACTGGGACAGGGTAATTCACCCCTCCACTTT.

V is TRBV28 and J is TRBJ2-1, with D unresolved. The CDR3 totals 15 residues. V was shortened by 2 bases and J by 4 bases, with 12 bases between the two germline ends. CDR1 and CDR2 from the germline V gene are MDHEN and SYDVKM. The CDR3 reads CASSLADYSYNEQFF. DNA for the CDR3: TGTGCCAGCAGTTTAGCAGATTATTCTTACAATGAGCAGTTCTTC.

The chain links TRBV27 to TRBJ1-5; the D gene is possibly TRBD1 (5 bases). Trimming cost V 3 bases and J 6 bases, with 12 bases left between them. CDR1 is MNHEY, CDR2 SMNVEV, per germline (reference sequence). The CDR3 loop spans 14 amino acids. CDR3 in DNA: TGTGCCAGCAGTTTTGGGCAGGGTAGTCAGCCCCAGCATTTT. The encoded protein is CASSFGQGSQPQHF.

The rearrangement links TRBV5-1 to TRBJ2-7; D is unresolved. V gave up 4 bases and J gave up 5 bases, with 16 bases separating them. Germline CDR1 is SGHRS and CDR2 is YFSETQ. This CDR3 is 14 amino acids long. CDR3 protein: CASSRDNQVDEQYF. The CDR3 bases are TGCGCCAGCAGCCGTGACAATCAAGTCGACGAGCAGTACTTC.

This clone showed up just a few times. The chain is built from TRBV24-1 and TRBJ1-6; maybe TRBD1 (6 bases). The CDR3 consists of 16 residues. Germline-derived CDR1 and CDR2 are KGHDR and SFDVKD. The V end lost 3 bases, the J end lost 7 bases, and 15 bases lay between the germline ends. The DNA of the CDR3 is TGTGCCACCAGTGATCCCCCGGGGCAGGGGAATTCACCCCTCCACTTT. It specifies CATSDPPGQGNSPLHF.

The chain has TRBV6-5 and TRBJ2-7; D perhaps matches TRBD1 (5 bases). Germline V CDR1 and CDR2: MNHEY, SVGAGI. The CDR3 sequence is 14 residues long. The V end lost 7 bases, the J end lost 2 bases, and 15 bases lay between the germline ends. The CDR3 sequence: CASNLRDRAYEQYF. CDR3 sequence (DNA): TGTGCCAGCAATCTCAGGGATAGGGCCTACGAGCAGTACTTC.

The V call is TRBV5-1, the J call TRBJ2-2; TRBD1 matches 7 bases. CDR1 and CDR2 from the germline V gene are SGHRS and YFSETQ. The CDR3 totals 16 residues. CDR3 region: CANSLYTGENTGELFF. The CDR3 DNA is TGCGCTAACAGCTTATATACAGGGGAGAACACCGGGGAGCTGTTTTTT. Complete variable domain (other parts from reference TRBV5-1 and TRBJ2-2): KAGVTQTPRYLIKTRGQQVTLSCSPISGHRSVSWYQQTPGQGLQFLFEYFSETQRNKGNFPGRFSGRQFSNSRSEMNVSTLELGDSALYLCANSLYTGENTGELFFGEGSRLTVL.

The gene calls are TRBV10-2 and TRBJ1-5, with TRBD1 matching 7 bases. Germline V CDR1 and CDR2: WSHSY, SAAADI. This CDR3 is built from 13 residues. The V segment lost 6 bases and the J segment 2 bases; nucleotides outside the gene matches: 1. CDR3: CASRDRGNQPQHF. Written as DNA, the CDR3 is TGCGCCAGCAGAGACAGGGGCAATCAGCCCCAGCATTTT.

The chain joins TRBV6-5 to TRBJ1-1; 12 bases agree with TRBD1. Germline values: CDR1 MNHEY, CDR2 SVGAGI. CDR3 size: 13 residues. Germline trimming cut 8 bases from V and 7 bases from J; bases unmatched to any gene: 5. This CDR3 is CASRDRGRYEAFF. In DNA form, the CDR3 reads TGTGCCAGCCGGGACAGGGGGCGATATGAAGCTTTCTTT.

J is TRBJ2-1 and V is TRBV12-3 or TRBV12-4; 8 bases line up with TRBD2. J was trimmed by 3 bases and V by 10 bases; bases with no gene match: 5. CDR3 length: 13 residues. The CDR3 loop reads CATQRELYNEQFF. Written as DNA, the CDR3 is TGTGCCACCCAGCGGGAGCTCTACAATGAGCAGTTCTTC.

CDR3 nucleotide sequence: TGTGCCACCAGTGATCACCCCCTCCCTAGCGGGAGACGGGATACGCAGTATTTT. Amino acids: CATSDHPLPSGRRDTQYF. The gene calls are TRBV24-1 and TRBJ2-3; 10 nucleotides align to TRBD2. The CDR3 runs 18 residues. Germline V CDR1 and CDR2: KGHDR, SFDVKD. J was trimmed by 6 bases and V by 3 bases; bases with no gene match: 14.

This chain uses TRBV19 with TRBJ1-6; D call uncertain. CDR1 is LNHDA, CDR2 SQIVND, per germline (reference sequence). The CDR3 is 14 residues long. V shed 7 bases and J shed 7 bases, with 14 bases lying between them. This CDR3 is CASTERAVNSPLHF. CDR3 DNA sequence: TGTGCCAGTACCGAGAGGGCGGTGAATTCACCCCTCCACTTT.

The chain carries TRBV4-1 and TRBJ2-7; TRBD1 aligns across 9 bases. The germline gives CDR1 MGHRA, CDR2 YSYEKL. The CDR3 is 16 amino acids. The V gene end was trimmed by 1 base and the J gene end by 4 bases; junction bases not matched to a gene: 8. The CDR3: CASSQAGTGSSYEQYF. In DNA form, the CDR3 reads TGCGCCAGCAGCCAAGCCGGGACAGGGTCTTCTTACGAGCAGTACTTC.

V and J are TRBV20-1 and TRBJ1-1, with TRBD1 as a possible D gene (5 bases). CDR1 is DFQATT and CDR2 is SNEGSKA in the germline V gene (reference sequence). The CDR3 spans 9 residues. Trimming removed 8 bases at V and 6 bases at J, with 7 bases between. The CDR3 loop is CSLGPEAFF. Written as DNA, the CDR3 is TGCAGTCTGGGGCCTGAAGCTTTCTTT.

The chain has TRBV28 and TRBJ1-2, with TRBD1 identical over 11 bases. The CDR3 extends over 15 amino acids. The V segment lost 5 bases and the J segment 8 bases; nucleotides outside the gene matches: 10. Germline V gene sequence: CDR1 MDHEN, CDR2 SYDVKM. The CDR3 protein is CASSVIGQGAQGYTF. Written as DNA, the CDR3 is TGTGCCAGCAGTGTTATTGGACAGGGGGCGCAGGGCTACACCTTC.

This chain uses TRBV18 with TRBJ2-1; no firm D call. In germline, CDR1 is KGHSH, CDR2 LQKENI. Trimming left V 3 bases short and J 2 bases short, with 11 bases between. The CDR3 sequence is 15 residues long. DNA for the CDR3: TGTGCCAGCTCACCCCTGTTGTTAGCCTACAATGAGCAGTTCTTC. Translated: CASSPLLLAYNEQFF.

V usage is TRBV27 and J usage is TRBJ1-5; 9 nucleotides agree with TRBD1. This CDR3 comprises 15 residues. J gave up 7 bases and V 2 bases, and 6 bases lay outside the gene matches. The germline V gene has CDR1 MNHEY and CDR2 SMNVEV (reference sequence). The CDR3 coding sequence is TGTGCCAGCAGTTTAATACAGGGGGCCGGGCAGCCCCAGCATTTT. Its translation: CASSLIQGAGQPQHF.

The chain combines TRBV6-6 with TRBJ1-2, with 7 bases aligning to TRBD1. The CDR3 is 13 residues long. V gave up 11 bases and J gave up 0 bases; unmatched junction bases: 6. In germline, CDR1 is MNHNY, CDR2 SVGAGI (reference sequence). CDR3 coding DNA: TGTGCCGTCCGGACAGGCACTAACTATGGCTACACCTTC. Amino acids: CAVRTGTNYGYTF.

The chain employs TRBV6-5 and TRBJ1-2; a possible D gene is TRBD1 (5 bases). V dropped 3 bases and J dropped 6 bases, with 11 bases sitting between them. This CDR3 region has 13 residues. Germline V gene sequence: CDR1 MNHEY, CDR2 SVGAGI. In DNA, the CDR3 is TGTGCCAGCAGTTATGGGGGGGTTAATGGCTACACCTTC. Its translation is CASSYGGVNGYTF.

The chain carries TRBV19 and TRBJ1-4, with TRBD1 identical over 8 bases. V shed 6 bases, J shed 4 bases, and the junction held 4 bases outside the gene matches. Germline V lookup: CDR1 LNHDA, CDR2 SQIVND (reference sequence). There are 14 residues in the CDR3. The CDR3 here is CASSGQGLNEKLFF. CDR3 nucleotides: TGTGCCAGTAGCGGACAGGGCCTTAATGAAAAACTGTTTTTT. Supplemented by reference TRBV19 and TRBJ1-4, the full variable domain reads DGGITQSPKYLFRKEGQNVTLSCEQNLNHDAMYWYRQDPGQGLRLIYYSQIVNDFQKGDIAEGYSVSREKKESFPLTVTSAQKNPTAFYLCASSGQGLNEKLFFGSGTQLSVL.

The chain recombines TRBV11-2 with TRBJ1-6; D is perhaps TRBD1 (6 bases). This CDR3 comprises 14 residues. Per the germline V gene, CDR1 is SGHAT and CDR2 is FQNNGV. Trimming removed 4 bases from V and 8 bases from J, with 12 bases in between. DNA for the CDR3: TGTGCCAGCAGCTCCGCAGGGGCGTATTCACCCCTCCACTTT. The encoded protein is CASSSAGAYSPLHF.

The V call is TRBV6-5, the J call TRBJ2-3; 8 bases map to TRBD2. CDR1 is MNHEY and CDR2 is SVGAGI in the germline V gene. CDR3 length equals 12 residues. J was trimmed by 4 bases and V by 11 bases; bases with no gene match: 5. DNA for the CDR3: TGTGCCGGGAGCGGGAGCGCAGATACGCAGTATTTT. Translating it yields CAGSGSADTQYF.